Below, 18 T cell receptor beta chains from the same sample are listed, as sequenced in a study of CD8+CD57+ T cells in acquired aplastic anemia. Only patients with CD8+CD57+ cell expansion on flow cytometry were chosen for sequencing. The template used for profiling TCR beta VDJ and CDR3 was genomic DNA. TCRdb analysed the reads with MiXCR anew, one entry per CDR3 protein. Of roughly 250,000 distinct CDR3 sequences listed, 65% to 90% are singletons. The sample consisted of sorted CD4+, CD8+, or CD8+CD57+ T cells (not recorded which) from PBMCs. The receptors were sampled from a human donor with aplastic anemia.

The gene calls are TRBV15 and TRBJ2-1; weak D call: TRBD2 (5 bases). Germline V CDR1 and CDR2: LNHNV, YYDKDF (reference sequence). Trimming cost V 5 bases and J 2 bases, with 13 bases left between them. This CDR3 contains 15 residues. CDR3 in DNA: TGTGCCACCAGCGGAAGACTAATCCCCTACAATGAGCAGTTCTTC. Protein sequence: CATSGRLIPYNEQFF.

This rearrangement joins TRBV7-9 to TRBJ2-7; 9 bases line up with TRBD2. Germline CDR1 and CDR2: SEHNR and FQNEAQ (reference sequence). Losses at the gene ends were 3 bases for V and 4 bases for J; bases not matched to a gene: 16. This CDR3 is built from 18 residues. This CDR3 is CASSFQRSGGSVLYEQYV. CDR3 coding DNA: TGTGCCAGCAGCTTTCAAAGAAGCGGGGGGAGCGTCCTATACGAGCAGTACGTC.

There are many counts of this clonotype. The chain is built from TRBV12-3 or TRBV12-4 and TRBJ2-3, with D uncertain. This CDR3 comprises 15 residues. V was shortened by 2 bases and J by 0 bases, with 9 bases between the two germline ends. The CDR3 bases are TGTGCCAGCAGTTTATGGTTAGACAGCACAGATACGCAGTATTTT. It yields the protein CASSLWLDSTDTQYF.

About this clonotype itself: A read error may produce the germline difference seen at one junction end. This chain joins TRBV7-9 and TRBJ2-3, with 8 bases matching TRBD1. The germline V gene has CDR1 SEHNR and CDR2 FQNEAQ (reference sequence). CDR3 size: 14 residues. The DNA for the CDR3 is TGTGCCAGCAGCCCCGCGCAGGGGGCGGTCACGCAGTCTTTT. This sequence encodes CASSPAQGAVTQSF. Full variable domain (rest looked up from reference TRBV7-9 and TRBJ2-3): DTGVSQNPRHKITKRGQNVTFRCDPISEHNRLYWYRQTLGQGPEFLTYFQNEAQLEKSRLLSDRFSAERPKGSFSTLEIQRTEQGDSAMYLCASSPAQGAVTQSFGPGTRLTVL.

The chain has TRBV7-8 and TRBJ2-3; D is unclear. Trimming took off 0 bases at V and 14 bases at J, with 15 bases between the two ends. The CDR3 totals 13 residues. The germline V gene encodes CDR1 SGHVS and CDR2 FQNEAQ. For the CDR3, the DNA is TGTGCCAGCAGCTTAGCGCGCACTCCCGATCCGTATTTT. Protein: CASSLARTPDPYF.

This chain connects TRBV19 to TRBJ1-5; D is perhaps TRBD1 (5 bases). Trimming removed 8 bases at V and 7 bases at J, with 18 bases between. Germline CDR1 LNHDA, CDR2 SQIVND (reference sequence). The CDR3 is 14 amino acids. This CDR3 reads CASAAGQFRQPQHF. The CDR3 DNA reads TGTGCCAGTGCGGCAGGGCAATTCCGACAGCCCCAGCATTTT.

As regards this clonotype: Without the conserved terminal phenylalanine or tryptophan, this CDR3 likely stems from a read error. The DNA is left out, because the CDR3 cannot be placed on it with certainty; the CDR3 is given as TCRdb lists it. The CDR3 here is CASSLTGGATYGY. The chain joins TRBV7-2 to TRBJ2-3; the D call of TRBD1 is as the table states it, not checked on the DNA. The germline CDR1 and CDR2 sequences are SGHTA and FQGNSA. Both ends counted, the CDR3 spans 13 residues.

The gene calls are TRBV7-9 and TRBJ2-7, with D perhaps matching TRBD2 (5 bases). The CDR3 contains 18 residues. The V end lost 1 base, the J end lost 4 bases, and 23 bases lay between the germline ends. Germline CDR1 and CDR2: SEHNR and FQNEAQ (reference sequence). CDR3 amino acids: CASSLVPGEPSFGYEQYV. CDR3 DNA: TGTGCCAGCAGCTTAGTACCCGGGGAGCCGTCTTTTGGATACGAGCAGTACGTC.

CDR3 protein: CASSFDPDGTALSANVLTF. CDR3 DNA sequence: TGTGCCAGCAGCTTTGATCCAGACGGGACAGCCCTTTCCGCCAACGTCCTGACTTTC. This chain uses TRBV7-8 with TRBJ2-6; 7 bases match TRBD1. Germline values: CDR1 SGHVS, CDR2 FQNEAQ. V lost 3 bases to trimming and J lost 7 bases; unmatched junction nucleotides: 18. The CDR3 extends over 19 amino acids.

This clonotype came up once. At one end, the junction sequence differs from germline, possibly due to a read error. V usage is TRBV7-9 and J usage is TRBJ2-5, with D possibly called TRBD1 or TRBD2 (5 bases each). CDR1 and CDR2 (germline): SEHNR, FQNEAQ (reference sequence). This CDR3 is 16 amino acids long. CDR3 residues: CASSSRDRSPREAQYF. The CDR3 DNA reads TGTGCCAGCAGCTCTCGGGACCGTTCTCCAAGAGAGGCCCAGTACTTC.

A word on this clonotype: A read error may account for a junction end that differs from germline. This chain links TRBV24-1 with TRBJ1-6; D is ambiguous. The CDR3 runs 14 residues. The germline V gene has CDR1 KGHDR and CDR2 SFDVKD. CDR3 protein: CATSDRKRSSPLYF. DNA for the CDR3: TGTGCCACCAGTGATCGAAAGAGATCGTCACCCCTGTACTTT.

Of note for this clonotype: This likely comes from a read error, as the CDR3 has no conserved phenylalanine or tryptophan at its end. The DNA is left out, because the CDR3 cannot be placed on it with certainty; the CDR3 is given as TCRdb lists it. The genes are TRBV2 and TRBJ2-1; the table's D call TRBD1 went unverified against the DNA. Germline CDR1 and CDR2: SNHLY and FYNNEI. From its first to its last residue, the CDR3 has 13 amino acids. Here the CDR3 reads CASSDGGIHGQHI.

The genes are TRBV10-3 and TRBJ2-3; TRBD1 matches 7 bases. V trimming: 3 bases; J trimming: 5 bases; junction bases outside the gene matches: 2. The length of the CDR3 is 13 residues. Germline V lookup: CDR1 ENHRY, CDR2 SYGVKD. CDR3 bases: TGTGCCATCAGTGATCGGGACAGAGATACGCAGTATTTT. Amino acids: CAISDRDRDTQYF.

The rearrangement joins TRBV7-2 to TRBJ2-3; 7 bases match TRBD1. Trimming cost V 4 bases and J 12 bases; bases outside gene matches: 13. This CDR3 is built from 14 residues. Germline loops: CDR1 SGHTA, CDR2 FQGNSA. The CDR3 nucleotides read TGTGCCAGCAGCTCAGGGGGTAGTGCGCAGACCCAGTATTTT. This translates into CASSSGGSAQTQYF.

As concerns this clonotype: The junction differs from germline at one of its ends, possibly a read error. The rearrangement links TRBV7-2 to TRBJ2-3, with 7 nucleotides matching TRBD1. The CDR3 runs 14 residues. The V gene's germline CDR1 is SGHTA and CDR2 FQGNSA. The CDR3 loop reads CASSFEPDGTAQSF. In DNA, the CDR3 is TGTGCCAGCAGCTTTGAGCCAGACGGGACAGCCCAGTCCTTT.

The rearrangement joins TRBV20-1 to TRBJ2-1; no reliable D call. Germline values: CDR1 DFQATT, CDR2 SNEGSKA (reference sequence). The CDR3 runs to 13 residues. In nucleotides, the CDR3 is TGCAGCATCGACCCGGCCCTCCGTGGTGAGCAGTTCTTC. Its protein product is CSIDPALRGEQFF.

About this clonotype itself: Without the conserved terminal phenylalanine or tryptophan, this CDR3 likely stems from a read error. Because the CDR3's place on the DNA is in doubt, the DNA is left out and the CDR3 is given as listed by TCRdb. The J gene is TRBJ2-3, the V gene TRBV7-8; the table's D call of TRBD1 was not tested on the DNA. Both ends counted, the CDR3 spans 13 residues. CDR1 and CDR2 from the germline V gene are SGHVS and FQNEAQ. CDR3 sequence reads: CASSDDPAGTPLS.

This clonotype came up once. The chain recombines TRBV7-8 with TRBJ2-3; D might be TRBD2 (7 bases). The V and J ends lost 0 bases and 13 bases respectively, with 17 bases between them. The CDR3 runs to 14 residues. Germline CDR1 and CDR2: SGHVS and FQNEAQ. CDR3 nucleotides: TGTGCCAGCAGCTTAGCGGGGGGGCTGATAACCAAGTATTTT. Translated: CASSLAGGLITKYF.